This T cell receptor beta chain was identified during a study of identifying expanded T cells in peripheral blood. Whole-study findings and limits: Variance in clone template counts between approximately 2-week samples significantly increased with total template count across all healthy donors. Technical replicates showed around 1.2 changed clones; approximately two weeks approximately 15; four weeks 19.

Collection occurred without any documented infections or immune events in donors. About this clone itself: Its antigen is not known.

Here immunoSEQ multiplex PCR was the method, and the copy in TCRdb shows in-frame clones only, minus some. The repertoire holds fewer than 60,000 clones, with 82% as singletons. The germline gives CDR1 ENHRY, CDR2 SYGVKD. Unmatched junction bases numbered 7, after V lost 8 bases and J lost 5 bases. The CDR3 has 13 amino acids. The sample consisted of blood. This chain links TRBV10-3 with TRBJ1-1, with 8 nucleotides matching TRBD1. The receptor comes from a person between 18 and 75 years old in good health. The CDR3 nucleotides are TGTGCCATCCTACCTACAGGGGGTACTGAAGCTTTCTTT. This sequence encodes CAILPTGGTEAFF.